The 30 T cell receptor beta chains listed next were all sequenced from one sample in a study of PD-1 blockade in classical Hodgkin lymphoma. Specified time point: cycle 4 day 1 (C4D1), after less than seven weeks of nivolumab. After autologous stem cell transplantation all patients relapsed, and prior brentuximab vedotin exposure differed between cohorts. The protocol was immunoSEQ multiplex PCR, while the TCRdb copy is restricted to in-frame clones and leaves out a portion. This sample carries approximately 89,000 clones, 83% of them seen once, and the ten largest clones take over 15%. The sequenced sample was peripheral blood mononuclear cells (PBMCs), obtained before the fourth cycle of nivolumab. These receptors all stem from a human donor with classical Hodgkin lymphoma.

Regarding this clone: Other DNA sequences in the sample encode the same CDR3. The CDR3 loop is CASSEGPSSYNEQFF. CDR3 DNA: TGCGCCAGCAGTGAGGGACCGAGCTCCTACAATGAGCAGTTCTTC. The chain joins TRBV10-2 to TRBJ2-1; D remains unclear. This CDR3 has 15 amino acids. CDR1 and CDR2 from the germline V gene are WSHSY and SAAADI. V lost 2 bases and J 0 bases, leaving 8 bases between the germline ends.

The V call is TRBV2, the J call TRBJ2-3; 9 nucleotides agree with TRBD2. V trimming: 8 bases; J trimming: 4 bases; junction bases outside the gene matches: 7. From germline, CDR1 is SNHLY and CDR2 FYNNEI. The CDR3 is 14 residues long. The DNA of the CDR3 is TGTGCCAGCGCGGGAGGGATTGTGGCAGATACGCAGTATTTT. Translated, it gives CASAGGIVADTQYF.

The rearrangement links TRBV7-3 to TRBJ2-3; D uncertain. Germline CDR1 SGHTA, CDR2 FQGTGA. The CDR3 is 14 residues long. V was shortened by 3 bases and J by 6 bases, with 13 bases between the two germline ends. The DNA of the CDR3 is TGTGCCAGCAGCTTCGCCCGGGTCCCCGATACGCAGTATTTT. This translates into CASSFARVPDTQYF.

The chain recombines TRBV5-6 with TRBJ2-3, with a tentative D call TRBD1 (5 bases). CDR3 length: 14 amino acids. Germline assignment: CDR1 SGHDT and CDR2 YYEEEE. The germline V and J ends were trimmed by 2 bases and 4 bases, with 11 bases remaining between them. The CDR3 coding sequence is TGTGCCAGCAGCTTCGTAGGGGCCCCAGATACGCAGTATTTT. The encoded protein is CASSFVGAPDTQYF.

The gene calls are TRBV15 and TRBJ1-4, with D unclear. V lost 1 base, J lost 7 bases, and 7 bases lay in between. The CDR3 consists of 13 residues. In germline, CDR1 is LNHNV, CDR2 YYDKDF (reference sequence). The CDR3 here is CATSRGSGEKLFF. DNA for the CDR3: TGTGCCACCAGCAGAGGGTCGGGTGAAAAACTGTTTTTT.

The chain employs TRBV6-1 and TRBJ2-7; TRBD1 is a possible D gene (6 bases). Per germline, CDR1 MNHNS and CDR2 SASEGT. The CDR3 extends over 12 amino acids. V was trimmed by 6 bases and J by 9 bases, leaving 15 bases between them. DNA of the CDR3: TGTGCCAGCAGGGAACAGGGAAGGGGGCAGTACTTC. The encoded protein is CASREQGRGQYF.

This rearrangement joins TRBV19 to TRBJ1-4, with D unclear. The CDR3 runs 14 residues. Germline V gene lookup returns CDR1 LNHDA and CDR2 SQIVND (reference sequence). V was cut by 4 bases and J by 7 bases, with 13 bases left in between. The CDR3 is CASSTSWRGEKLFF. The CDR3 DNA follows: TGTGCCAGTAGTACCTCTTGGCGAGGTGAAAAACTGTTTTTT.

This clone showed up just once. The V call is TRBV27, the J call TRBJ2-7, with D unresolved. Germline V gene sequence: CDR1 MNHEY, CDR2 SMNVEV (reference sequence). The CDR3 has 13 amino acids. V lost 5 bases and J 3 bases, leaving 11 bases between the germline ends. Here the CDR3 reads CASSIRSRYEQYF. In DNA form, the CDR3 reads TGTGCCAGCAGTATTAGATCCCGCTACGAGCAGTACTTC.

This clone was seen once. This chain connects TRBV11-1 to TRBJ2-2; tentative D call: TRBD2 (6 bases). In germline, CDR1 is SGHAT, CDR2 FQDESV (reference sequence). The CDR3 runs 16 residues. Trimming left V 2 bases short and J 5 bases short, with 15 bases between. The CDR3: CASSLWEPGGTGELFF. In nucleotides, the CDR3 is TGTGCCAGCAGCTTATGGGAACCAGGAGGGACCGGGGAGCTGTTTTTT.

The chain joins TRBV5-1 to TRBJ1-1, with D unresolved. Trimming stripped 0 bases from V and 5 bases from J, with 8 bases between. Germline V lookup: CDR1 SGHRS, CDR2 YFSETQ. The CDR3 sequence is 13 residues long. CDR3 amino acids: CASSLGRVTEAFF. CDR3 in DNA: TGCGCCAGCAGCTTGGGACGTGTAACTGAAGCTTTCTTT.

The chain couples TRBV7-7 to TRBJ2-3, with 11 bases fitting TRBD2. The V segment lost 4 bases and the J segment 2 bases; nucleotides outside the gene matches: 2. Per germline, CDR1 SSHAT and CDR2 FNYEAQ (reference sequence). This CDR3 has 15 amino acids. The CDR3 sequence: CASSSSGGSTDTQYF. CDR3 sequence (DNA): TGTGCCAGCAGCTCTAGCGGGGGGTCCACAGATACGCAGTATTTT.

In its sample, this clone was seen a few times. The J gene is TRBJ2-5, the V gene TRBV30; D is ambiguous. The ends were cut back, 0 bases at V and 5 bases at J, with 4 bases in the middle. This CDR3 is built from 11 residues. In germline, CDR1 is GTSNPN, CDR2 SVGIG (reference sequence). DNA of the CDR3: TGTGCCTGGAGTGTACAGGAGACCCAGTACTTC. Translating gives CAWSVQETQYF.

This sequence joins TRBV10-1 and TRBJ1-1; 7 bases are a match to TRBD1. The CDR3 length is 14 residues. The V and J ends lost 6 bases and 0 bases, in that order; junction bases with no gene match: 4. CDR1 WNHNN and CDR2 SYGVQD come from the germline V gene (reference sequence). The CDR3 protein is CASRRQGMNTEAFF. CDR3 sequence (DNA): TGCGCCAGCAGGCGACAGGGTATGAACACTGAAGCTTTCTTT.

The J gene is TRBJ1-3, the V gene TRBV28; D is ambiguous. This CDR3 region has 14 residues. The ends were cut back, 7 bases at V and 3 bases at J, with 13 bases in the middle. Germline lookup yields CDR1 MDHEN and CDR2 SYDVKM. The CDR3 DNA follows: TGTGCCAGCAAAGGCAGCGGGAGTGGAAACACCATATATTTT. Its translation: CASKGSGSGNTIYF.

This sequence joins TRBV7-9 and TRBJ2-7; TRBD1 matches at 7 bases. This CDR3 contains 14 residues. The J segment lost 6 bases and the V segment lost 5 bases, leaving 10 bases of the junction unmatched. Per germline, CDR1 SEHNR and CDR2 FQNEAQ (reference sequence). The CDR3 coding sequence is TGTGCCAGCAGCCCGACAGGGAAGGTTGGCGAGCAGTACTTC. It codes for CASSPTGKVGEQYF.

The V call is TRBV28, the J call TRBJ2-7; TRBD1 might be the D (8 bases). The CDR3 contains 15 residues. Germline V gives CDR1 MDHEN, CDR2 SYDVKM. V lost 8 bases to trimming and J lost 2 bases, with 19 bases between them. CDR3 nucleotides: TGTGCCAGCCGAACGACAGGGGAGGGAACCTACGAGCAGTACTTC. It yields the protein CASRTTGEGTYEQYF.

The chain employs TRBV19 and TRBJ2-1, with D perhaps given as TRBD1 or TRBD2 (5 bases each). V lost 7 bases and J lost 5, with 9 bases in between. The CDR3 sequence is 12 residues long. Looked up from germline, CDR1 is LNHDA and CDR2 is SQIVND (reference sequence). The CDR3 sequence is CASTGRNNEQFF. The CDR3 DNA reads TGTGCCAGTACAGGGAGAAACAATGAGCAGTTCTTC.

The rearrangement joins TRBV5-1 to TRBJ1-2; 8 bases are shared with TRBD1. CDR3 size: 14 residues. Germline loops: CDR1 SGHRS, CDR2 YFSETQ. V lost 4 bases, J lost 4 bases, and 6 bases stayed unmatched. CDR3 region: CASSRGTGLYGYTF. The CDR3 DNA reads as TGCGCCAGCAGCCGAGGGACAGGTCTCTATGGCTACACCTTC.

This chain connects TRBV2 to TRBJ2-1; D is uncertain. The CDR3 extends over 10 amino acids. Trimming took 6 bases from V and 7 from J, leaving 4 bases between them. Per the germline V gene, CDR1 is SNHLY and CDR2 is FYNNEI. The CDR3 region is CASRGNEQFF. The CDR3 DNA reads TGTGCCAGCAGGGGTAATGAGCAGTTCTTC.

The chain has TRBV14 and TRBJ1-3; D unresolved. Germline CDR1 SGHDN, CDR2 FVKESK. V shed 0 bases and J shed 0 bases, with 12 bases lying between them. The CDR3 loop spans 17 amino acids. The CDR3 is CASSQDLTGHSGNTIYF. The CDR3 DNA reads TGTGCCAGCAGCCAAGATCTGACCGGGCACTCTGGAAACACCATATATTTT.

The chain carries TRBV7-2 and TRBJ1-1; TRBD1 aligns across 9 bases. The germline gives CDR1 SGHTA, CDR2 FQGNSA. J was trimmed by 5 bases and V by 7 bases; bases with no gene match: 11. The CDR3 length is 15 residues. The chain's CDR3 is CASTPVGQGYTEAFF. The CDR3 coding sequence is TGTGCCAGCACCCCCGTTGGACAGGGGTATACTGAAGCTTTCTTT.

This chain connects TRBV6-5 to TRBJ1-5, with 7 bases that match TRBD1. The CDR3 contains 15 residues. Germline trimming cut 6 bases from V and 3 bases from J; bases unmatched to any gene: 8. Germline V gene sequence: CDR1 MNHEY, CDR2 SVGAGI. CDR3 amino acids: CASRTLQGINQPQHF. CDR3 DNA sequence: TGTGCCAGCAGGACCCTACAGGGGATCAATCAGCCCCAGCATTTT.

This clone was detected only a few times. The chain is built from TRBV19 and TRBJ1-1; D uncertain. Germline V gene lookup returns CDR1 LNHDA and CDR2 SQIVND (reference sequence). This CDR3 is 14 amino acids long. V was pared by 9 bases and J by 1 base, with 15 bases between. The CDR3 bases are TGTGCCAGCCAGATATACTCCGGGAACACTGAAGCTTTCTTT. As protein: CASQIYSGNTEAFF.

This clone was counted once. CDR3 amino acids: CASSEALDRPYEQYF. CDR3 in DNA: TGTGCCAGCAGTGAAGCCTTGGACAGGCCCTACGAGCAGTACTTC. V usage is TRBV2 and J usage is TRBJ2-7, with 7 positions matching TRBD1. Trimming removed 0 bases from V and 2 bases from J; junction bases left unmatched: 4. This CDR3 comprises 15 residues. CDR1 and CDR2 from the germline V gene are SNHLY and FYNNEI.

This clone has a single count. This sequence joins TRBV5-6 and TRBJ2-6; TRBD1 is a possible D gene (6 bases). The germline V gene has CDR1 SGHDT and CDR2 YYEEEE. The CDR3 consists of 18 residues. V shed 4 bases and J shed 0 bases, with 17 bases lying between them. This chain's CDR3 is CASSPGAGANSGANVLTF. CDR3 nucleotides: TGTGCCAGCAGCCCCGGGGCAGGGGCCAACTCTGGGGCCAACGTCCTGACTTTC.

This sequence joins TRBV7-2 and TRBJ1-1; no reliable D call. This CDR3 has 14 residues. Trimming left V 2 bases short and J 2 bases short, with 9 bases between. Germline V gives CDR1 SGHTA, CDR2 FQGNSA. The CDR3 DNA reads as TGTGCCAGCAGCTTACTTGGGAGAAACACTGAAGCTTTCTTT. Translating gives CASSLLGRNTEAFF.

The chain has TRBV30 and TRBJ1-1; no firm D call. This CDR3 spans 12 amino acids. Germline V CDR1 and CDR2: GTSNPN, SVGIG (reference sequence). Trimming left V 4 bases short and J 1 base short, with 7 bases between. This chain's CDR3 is CAWKAGNTEAFF. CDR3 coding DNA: TGTGCCTGGAAAGCGGGGAACACTGAAGCTTTCTTT. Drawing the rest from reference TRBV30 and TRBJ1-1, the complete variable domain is SQTIHQWPATLVQPVGSPLSLECTVEGTSNPNLYWYRQAAGRGLQLLFYSVGIGQISSEVPQNLSASRPQDRQFILSSKKLLLSDSGFYLCAWKAGNTEAFFGQGTRLTVV.

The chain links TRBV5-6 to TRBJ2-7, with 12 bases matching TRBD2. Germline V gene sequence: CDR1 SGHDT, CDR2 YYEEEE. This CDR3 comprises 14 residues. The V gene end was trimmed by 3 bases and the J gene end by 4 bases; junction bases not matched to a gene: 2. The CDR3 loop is CASSWTSGMYEQYF. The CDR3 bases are TGTGCCAGCAGCTGGACTAGCGGGATGTACGAGCAGTACTTC.

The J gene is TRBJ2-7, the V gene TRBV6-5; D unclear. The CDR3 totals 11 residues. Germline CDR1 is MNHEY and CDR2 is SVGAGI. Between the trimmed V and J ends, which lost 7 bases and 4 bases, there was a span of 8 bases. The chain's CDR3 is CASTSLYEQYF. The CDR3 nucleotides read TGTGCCAGCACCTCCTTATACGAGCAGTACTTC.

The CDR3 bases are TGTGCCAGCAGTTTAGGGACTGCGTGGAATGAGCAGTTCTTC. Protein product: CASSLGTAWNEQFF. This sequence joins TRBV27 and TRBJ2-1; D is possibly TRBD2 (6 bases). The CDR3 is 14 amino acids. Germline V gene sequence: CDR1 MNHEY, CDR2 SMNVEV (reference sequence). V was shortened by 2 bases and J by 7 bases, with 12 bases between the two germline ends.